Described below is a single TCR beta chain sequence and its context. cDNA libraries for TRB were generated by 5' RACE incorporating UMI labels. TCRdb re-analyzed the 5' RACE reads; it lists each CDR3 protein once, without DNA. Recorded for this sample: roughly 48,000 distinct CDR3 sequences. The sample belongs to a study of CXCR3-negative and CXCR3-positive naive CD8 T cells. Sequenced sample: memory CD8+ T cells from blood. This receptor was obtained from a human donor in good health. Some clones in this sample may be carry-over from other donors' samples.

CDR3 sequence reads: CASSLGREGLDTQYF. This chain links TRBV28 with TRBJ2-3; checking the TCRdb D call of TRBD1 is not possible without DNA. The CDR3 covers 15 residues. Germline CDR1 reads MDHEN; CDR2 reads SYDVKM.